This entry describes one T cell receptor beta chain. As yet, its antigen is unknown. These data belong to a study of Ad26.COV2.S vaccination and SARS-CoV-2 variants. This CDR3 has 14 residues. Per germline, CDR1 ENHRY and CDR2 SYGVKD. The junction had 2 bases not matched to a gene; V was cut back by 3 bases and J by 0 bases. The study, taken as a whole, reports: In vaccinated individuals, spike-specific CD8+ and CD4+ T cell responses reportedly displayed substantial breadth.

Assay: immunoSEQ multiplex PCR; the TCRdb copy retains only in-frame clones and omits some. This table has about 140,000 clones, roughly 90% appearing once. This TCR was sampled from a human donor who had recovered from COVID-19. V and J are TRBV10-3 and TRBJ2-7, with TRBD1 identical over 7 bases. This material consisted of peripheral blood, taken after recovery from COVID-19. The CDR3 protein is CAISDRTGSYEQYF. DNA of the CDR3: TGTGCCATCAGTGACCGGACAGGCTCCTACGAGCAGTACTTC.